Presented here are 23 T cell receptor beta chains from one specimen sequenced in a study of blood T cells in healthy people across ages. Sample-barcoded 5' priming and a J-beta primer mix drove a second PCR of about 6 to 12 cycles. Each CDR3 protein is one row after TCRdb ran MiXCR on the 5' RACE reads. This sample has about 1,600,000 distinct CDR3 sequences, with about 40% found just once. Source material: blood. All receptors derive from a woman younger than 35 in good health.

This clonotype was picked up a small number of times. The chain couples TRBV7-8 to TRBJ1-6; D unclear. The CDR3 is made up of 16 amino acids. Germline V gene sequence: CDR1 SGHVS, CDR2 FQNEAQ. Deletions cut 1 base from V and 8 bases from J, with 15 bases between. CDR3 coding DNA: TGTGCCAGCAGCTTAGTTAGAGCATTTGGCGATTCACCCCTCCACTTT. Translating it yields CASSLVRAFGDSPLHF.

Concerning this clonotype itself: The junction shows a germline mismatch at one end, possibly a read error. J is TRBJ2-1 and V is TRBV7-2; 13 bases agree with TRBD2. Germline values: CDR1 SGHTA, CDR2 FQGNSA. This CDR3 contains 16 residues. The CDR3 DNA follows: TGTGCCAACAGCGCGACCGGACTAGCGGGAGAAAATGAGCAGTTCTTC. Encoded protein: CANSATGLAGENEQFF.

The J gene is TRBJ1-1, the V gene TRBV6-1; the D is unclear. V shed 10 bases and J shed 5 bases, with 17 bases lying between them. The CDR3 is 13 amino acids. Per germline, CDR1 MNHNS and CDR2 SASEGT. CDR3 sequence: CANSGGLTTEAFF. CDR3 bases: TGTGCCAATTCGGGAGGATTGACGACTGAAGCTTTCTTT.

J is TRBJ2-7 and V is TRBV20-1, with 9 nucleotides matching TRBD2. After removal of 0 bases from V and 5 bases from J, the junction contained 8 bases not matched to a gene. Per the germline V gene, CDR1 is DFQATT and CDR2 is SNEGSKA (reference sequence). CDR3 length: 15 amino acids. The CDR3 reads CSARDEGLATHEQYF. DNA for the CDR3: TGCAGTGCTAGAGATGAGGGACTAGCCACGCACGAGCAGTACTTC.

With respect to this clonotype: The CDR3 ends on some other residue instead of the conserved phenylalanine or tryptophan, so this is likely a read error. The J gene is TRBJ2-1, the V gene TRBV9; TRBD2 aligns across 8 bases. This CDR3 spans 20 amino acids. The germline V gene has CDR1 SGDLS and CDR2 YYNGEE. V was clipped by 2 bases and J by 6 bases; unmatched bases: 22. In nucleotides, the CDR3 is TGTGCCAGCAGCGTCAAGCCTATAGGTGCGGGGGGACCCGGAGGCAATGAGCAGTTCTTA. The encoded protein is CASSVKPIGAGGPGGNEQFL.

The chain employs TRBV28 and TRBJ2-4; TRBD1 matches 10 bases. The DNA matches TRBJ2-7 better at its end, which makes the J call doubtful. This CDR3 is built from 15 residues. CDR1 is MDHEN and CDR2 is SYDVKM in the germline V gene. The CDR3 DNA is TGTGCCAGCAGTATTGCCGGGACAGGGGCGGGCGAGCAGTACTTC. Protein: CASSIAGTGAGEQYF.

The chain combines TRBV11-2 with TRBJ2-1, with 8 bases lining up with TRBD1. The trim removed 0 bases at V and 7 bases at J, leaving 2 bases unmatched. CDR3 length: 14 amino acids. Germline V gives CDR1 SGHAT, CDR2 FQNNGV. The CDR3, as DNA: TGTGCCAGCAGCTTAGAGAGGACAGGGAATGAGCAGTTCTTC. This gives the protein CASSLERTGNEQFF.

This clonotype was counted only a few times. J is TRBJ2-1 and V is TRBV12-3 or TRBV12-4; D gene ambiguous. Trimming cost V 5 bases and J 1 base, with 9 bases left between them. The CDR3 extends over 14 amino acids. The CDR3 loop is CASSGSDSYNEQFF. The CDR3 region has the DNA TGTGCCAGCAGTGGGTCAGATTCCTACAATGAGCAGTTCTTC.

V and J are TRBV13 and TRBJ1-1; 9 nucleotides align to TRBD1. Germline V gene data show CDR1 as PRHDT and CDR2 as FYEKMQ (reference sequence). The CDR3 sequence is 15 residues long. The V segment lost 5 bases and the J segment 3 bases; nucleotides outside the gene matches: 7. The CDR3 DNA sequence: TGTGCCAGCAGCGGGAGGGGACAGGGCCACACTGAAGCTTTCTTT. This codes for CASSGRGQGHTEAFF.

V gene TRBV20-1 combines with J gene TRBJ2-2; TRBD1 matches 9 bases. The CDR3 length is 17 residues. V lost 0 bases and J lost 6; bases outside the gene matches: 11. Germline-derived CDR1 and CDR2 are DFQATT and SNEGSKA (reference sequence). The CDR3 nucleotides are TGCAGTGCTAGAGAACAGGGGGCAGGAACGATGGCCGGGGAGCTGTTTTTT. Translated: CSAREQGAGTMAGELFF.

This chain joins TRBV7-9 and TRBJ1-2; D remains ambiguous. The CDR3 contains 15 residues. CDR1 is SEHNR, CDR2 FQNEAQ, per germline (reference sequence). The V gene lost 6 bases and the J gene lost 8 bases, with 22 bases spanning the gap. The CDR3 loop is CASSEKAEFLKGYTF. CDR3 nucleotide sequence: TGTGCCAGCAGTGAGAAGGCGGAATTTTTAAAGGGCTACACCTTC.

As concerns this clonotype: One end of the junction varies from germline; a read error may be responsible. V usage is TRBV9 and J usage is TRBJ2-7; 8 positions agree with TRBD1. The length of the CDR3 is 15 residues. Germline CDR1 is SGDLS and CDR2 is YYNGEE. CDR3 region: CASNVDSQGAYEQYF. Written as DNA, the CDR3 is TGTGCCAGCAACGTAGATTCACAGGGGGCCTACGAGCAGTACTTC.

V gene TRBV4-1 combines with J gene TRBJ1-2; D gene uncertain. Germline V lookup: CDR1 MGHRA, CDR2 YSYEKL. CDR3 length equals 14 residues. V was clipped by 1 base and J by 6 bases, with 12 bases between them. This CDR3 reads CASSQVTPQHGYTF. The CDR3, as DNA: TGCGCCAGCAGCCAAGTCACCCCTCAGCATGGCTACACCTTC.

V gene TRBV3-1 combines with J gene TRBJ2-3, with D possibly being TRBD1 or TRBD2 (5 bases each). The CDR3 totals 16 residues. Trimming took 5 bases from V and 8 from J, leaving 23 bases between them. CDR1 is LGHDT and CDR2 is YNNKEL in the germline V gene (reference sequence). In nucleotides, the CDR3 is TGTGCCAGCAGCTACAACACCGGGACCTCTGGAGGTACGCAGTATTTT. It yields the protein CASSYNTGTSGGTQYF.

This clonotype was detected a few times. The chain uses TRBV6-5 and TRBJ2-3, with D possibly being TRBD2 (5 bases). Per germline, CDR1 MNHEY and CDR2 SVGAGI. The CDR3 covers 15 residues. V shed 8 bases and J shed 0 bases, with 15 bases lying between them. The CDR3 protein is CASSWGAVSTDTQYF. The CDR3 DNA is TGTGCCAGCTCCTGGGGAGCGGTTAGCACAGATACGCAGTATTTT.

The chain has TRBV4-1 and TRBJ2-7, with a possible D match to TRBD2 (5 bases). Germline lookup yields CDR1 MGHRA and CDR2 YSYEKL. The CDR3 totals 16 residues. Trimming removed 0 bases from V and 7 bases from J, with 19 bases in between. In nucleotides, the CDR3 is TGCGCCAGCAGCCAAGAAGAGACTACAATCCACGATGAGCAGTACTTC. It codes for CASSQEETTIHDEQYF.

The chain uses TRBV20-1 and TRBJ2-5; unclear D gene. The tail of the sequence fits TRBJ2-7 better, so the J call may be wrong. Germline-derived CDR1 and CDR2 are DFQATT and SNEGSKA (reference sequence). The CDR3 has 12 amino acids. This CDR3 is CSARDRWYEQYF. CDR3 bases: TGCAGTGCTAGAGATCGGTGGTACGAGCAGTACTTC.

The rearrangement joins TRBV6-5 to TRBJ1-1; D is possibly TRBD1 (5 bases). This CDR3 contains 14 residues. Germline V gene data show CDR1 as MNHEY and CDR2 as SVGAGI. The V end lost 2 bases, the J end lost 5 bases, and 12 bases lay between the germline ends. CDR3 DNA sequence: TGTGCCAGCAGTTACCTGGGTAGGGGAACTGAAGCTTTCTTT. Amino acid sequence: CASSYLGRGTEAFF.

The CDR3 is CASSQSWGTDTQYF. DNA for the CDR3: TGTGCCAGCAGTCAGTCCTGGGGCACAGATACGCAGTATTTT. The gene calls are TRBV12-3 or TRBV12-4 and TRBJ2-3; no clear D gene. Trimming took 5 bases from V and 1 from J, leaving 10 bases between them. This CDR3 comprises 14 residues.

CDR3 nucleotide sequence: TGCGCCAGCAGCCCAGCCCCGGGACTTCAAGAGACCCAGTACTTC. Translating it yields CASSPAPGLQETQYF. The chain is built from TRBV4-1 and TRBJ2-5; maybe TRBD2 (6 bases). The germline V gene encodes CDR1 MGHRA and CDR2 YSYEKL. This CDR3 has 15 residues. Trimming removed 4 bases at V and 2 bases at J, with 14 bases between.

The chain recombines TRBV5-1 with TRBJ2-3; D possibly corresponds to TRBD1 (6 bases). The CDR3 sequence is 16 residues long. From germline, CDR1 is SGHRS and CDR2 YFSETQ. The V gene lost 1 base and the J gene lost 1 base, with 13 bases spanning the gap. The CDR3 nucleotides read TGCGCCAGCAGCTTGTATGAGGGGGTGGGCACAGATACGCAGTATTTT. As protein: CASSLYEGVGTDTQYF. The variable domain in full, with the rest retrieved from reference TRBV5-1 and TRBJ2-3, is KAGVTQTPRYLIKTRGQQVTLSCSPISGHRSVSWYQQTPGQGLQFLFEYFSETQRNKGNFPGRFSGRQFSNSRSEMNVSTLELGDSALYLCASSLYEGVGTDTQYFGPGTRLTVL.

The table lists this clonotype with a few counts. This chain joins TRBV27 and TRBJ1-1; D not certain. The CDR3 consists of 12 residues. Trimming took 2 bases from V and 7 from J, leaving 8 bases between them. Germline CDR1 and CDR2: MNHEY and SMNVEV (reference sequence). CDR3 bases: TGTGCCAGCAGTTTACGCGGCGGTGAAGCTTTCTTT. It yields the protein CASSLRGGEAFF.

The CDR3 DNA reads TGTGCCAGCAGTTTTGAAGGGGACCTATCCTACGAGCAGTACTTC. The encoded protein is CASSFEGDLSYEQYF. The chain has TRBV27 and TRBJ2-7; D may be TRBD1 or TRBD2 (5 bases each). Looked up from germline, CDR1 is MNHEY and CDR2 is SMNVEV (reference sequence). CDR3 length: 15 amino acids. Trimming shortened V by 3 bases and J by 1 base, and 13 bases separated the two germline ends.